This entry describes one T cell receptor beta chain. This sample is drawn from a study of blood T cell repertoires in COVID-19. Authors' processing steps: Amplification of reference gene primers was used by the study to estimate nucleated cell counts. Libraries were prepared by immunoSEQ multiplex PCR; TCRdb keeps only in-frame clonotypes and omits some of them. That table furnishes V, J and clone size, whereas the DNA furnished D and trimming. The data show over 100,000 clones, roughly 80% seen once. Trimming left V 1 base short and J 5 bases short, with 12 bases between. The germline V gene encodes CDR1 SEHNR and CDR2 FQNEAQ (reference sequence). The length of the CDR3 is 14 residues.

The sample was peripheral blood. This clonotype originated in a human donor in a cohort sampled during active or convalescent COVID-19. The genes are TRBV7-9 and TRBJ2-7; perhaps TRBD2 as D (6 bases). The CDR3 loop reads CASSLEGRTNEQYF. The DNA of the CDR3 is TGTGCCAGCAGCTTAGAGGGCAGGACTAACGAGCAGTACTTC.